The sample holds a few counts of the clone carrying this TCR beta chain. What it binds is unknown. The data were taken from a study of response to subunit inactivated influenza vaccine. Study results and limitations: The authors suggested that few new T cells are recruited per seasonal influenza vaccination.

TCRdb called the RT-PCR reads again in MiXCR, with one record for every CDR3 protein. The data show around 650,000 distinct CDR3 sequences, about a sixth seen once. CDR1 and CDR2 (germline): MNHEY, SVGEGT. The CDR3 has 14 residues. V gave up 2 bases and J gave up 0 bases, with 8 bases separating them. Source: PBMCs from blood, taken about 11 days after vaccination. This clonotype originated in a man aged 50 to 60 who received an inactivated influenza vaccine. The genes are TRBV6-2 or TRBV6-3 and TRBJ2-7; the D is unclear. The DNA of the CDR3 is TGTGCCAGCAGTTACGGGGTTCGCTCCTACGAGCAGTACTTC. Protein product: CASSYGVRSYEQYF.